This T cell receptor beta chain was sequenced in a study of blood T cells in healthy people across ages. Through a sample-barcoded 5' primer and a J-beta primer mix, a second PCR was run for roughly 6 to 12 cycles. TCRdb used MiXCR to reprocess the 5' RACE reads, holding one entry per CDR3 protein. This sample has more than 900,000 distinct CDR3 sequences, with around 25% found just once. Healthy Caucasian individuals from Russia aged about 6 to 90 served as donors. The authors drew around 11 milliliters of peripheral blood from each donor. The sample was also reused in another study, on T cells of mothers and their children.

Specimen: blood. This receptor was obtained from a girl aged 2-10 years in good health.

The CDR3 DNA is TGTGCCACCAGTGACAGGGACAGGTCCCTCAGCGGCTACACCTTC. This gives the protein CATSDRDRSLSGYTF. The chain links TRBV24-1 to TRBJ1-2; TRBD1 matches 8 bases. CDR1 is KGHDR and CDR2 is SFDVKD in the germline V gene. The CDR3 has 15 amino acids. The ends lost 4 bases at V and 8 bases at J; junction bases unmatched: 11.